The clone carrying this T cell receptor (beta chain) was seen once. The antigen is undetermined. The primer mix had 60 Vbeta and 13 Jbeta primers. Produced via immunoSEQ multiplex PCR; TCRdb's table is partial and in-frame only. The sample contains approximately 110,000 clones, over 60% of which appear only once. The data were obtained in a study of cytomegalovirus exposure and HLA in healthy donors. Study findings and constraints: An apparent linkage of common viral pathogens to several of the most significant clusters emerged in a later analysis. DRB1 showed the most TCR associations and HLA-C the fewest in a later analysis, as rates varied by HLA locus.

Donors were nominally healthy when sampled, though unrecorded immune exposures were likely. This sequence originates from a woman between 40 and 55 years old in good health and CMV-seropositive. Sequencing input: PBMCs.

The CDR3 sequence is CASSSGHSYEQYF. CDR3 DNA sequence: TGTGCCAGCAGCTCGGGACACAGCTACGAGCAGTACTTC. V is TRBV7-8 and J is TRBJ2-7, with D possibly being TRBD1 (6 bases). Per the germline V gene, CDR1 is SGHVS and CDR2 is FQNEAQ. V was cut by 4 bases and J by 3 bases, with 10 bases left in between. The CDR3 covers 13 residues.